Below are 6 T cell receptor beta chains sequenced from a single sample in a study of T cells after yellow fever vaccination (dated by TCRdb to about 2019). The treatment or condition label, read with the paper, signifies: live attenuated yellow fever vaccine strain. Libraries were made using 5' RACE. The sequencer was an Illumina NovaSeq 6000. TCRdb cleaned the public reads at Q25 with fastp, built clones with MiXCR and kept in-frame beta chains. Every entry covers one CDR3 protein and lists the most common genes and DNA from its rows. This sample holds 250,000 to 400,000 distinct CDR3 sequences; 3.5% to 4.5% were observed only once. The ten largest clones add up to roughly a fifth of the sample. Material: PBMCs, obtained 15 days after the yellow fever booster vaccination. The origin of the receptors is a man between 18 and 29 years old who received the YFV17D yellow fever vaccine.

This clonotype was counted at least ten times. This sequence joins TRBV12-3 or TRBV12-4 and TRBJ2-7, with 13 bases lining up with TRBD2. J gave up 3 bases and V 2 bases, and 4 bases lay outside the gene matches. The CDR3 has 16 residues. This CDR3 is CASSLPGLAGFYEQYF. CDR3 nucleotide sequence: TGTGCCAGCAGTTTACCGGGACTAGCGGGGTTCTACGAGCAGTACTTC.

Many counts were recorded for this clonotype. The CDR3 nucleotides are TGTGCCAGCAGCTTGGTCCAGTGGGTCGGCACTGAAGCTTTCTTT. Protein sequence: CASSLVQWVGTEAFF. The chain has TRBV5-6 and TRBJ1-1; no reliable D call. V was clipped by 0 bases and J by 4 bases, with 13 bases between them. This CDR3 has 15 residues. Germline CDR1 reads SGHDT; CDR2 reads YYEEEE.

This clonotype has ten or more counts. V usage is TRBV5-6 and J usage is TRBJ2-1; perhaps TRBD2 as D (7 bases). V gave up 4 bases and J gave up 0 bases, with 17 bases separating them. The CDR3 extends over 17 amino acids. CDR1 SGHDT and CDR2 YYEEEE come from the germline V gene. The DNA of the CDR3 is TGTGCCAGCAGCGCTAGACGGGGGGCAAGCTCCTACAATGAGCAGTTCTTC. The encoded protein is CASSARRGASSYNEQFF.

This clonotype was counted at least ten times. Here the CDR3 DNA reads TGTGCCACCAGTGACTATTATAGGGGTTACAATGAGCAGTTCTTC. Amino acid sequence: CATSDYYRGYNEQFF. The chain recombines TRBV24-1 with TRBJ2-1, with D possibly being TRBD1 (5 bases). The CDR3 is 15 residues long. The V end was cut by 4 bases, the J end by 4 bases, with 13 bases between. CDR1 and CDR2 from the germline V gene are KGHDR and SFDVKD.

This chain links TRBV20-1 with TRBJ1-1; D unresolved. Germline values: CDR1 DFQATT, CDR2 SNEGSKA (reference sequence). The CDR3 totals 11 residues. Between the trimmed V and J ends, which lost 4 bases and 1 base, there was a span of 4 bases. CDR3 protein: CSATRNTEAFF. The CDR3 region has the DNA TGCAGTGCTACACGGAACACTGAAGCTTTCTTT.

This clonotype has more than one count but fewer than ten. The V and J genes are TRBV20-1 and TRBJ1-1; 8 bases match TRBD1. The CDR3 sequence is 15 residues long. V trimming: 0 bases; J trimming: 3 bases; junction bases outside the gene matches: 6. The germline V gene has CDR1 DFQATT and CDR2 SNEGSKA (reference sequence). CDR3 in amino acids: CSARDPQGADTEAFF. Here the CDR3 DNA reads TGCAGTGCTAGAGATCCCCAGGGGGCTGACACTGAAGCTTTCTTT.